A single sample is the source of the 23 T cell receptor beta chains below, sequenced in a study of blood T cell repertoires in COVID-19. Assay: immunoSEQ multiplex PCR; the TCRdb copy retains only in-frame clones and omits some. The data contain 390,000 or so clones, approximately 92% of them singletons. The sample was PBMCs or T cells enriched from blood (not recorded which). The receptors originated from a man between 18 and 35 years old who had recovered from COVID-19.

This chain links TRBV14 with TRBJ1-2; unclear D gene. CDR1 is SGHDN and CDR2 is FVKESK in the germline V gene. CDR3 length: 13 amino acids. Trimming removed 1 base from V and 4 bases from J, with 7 bases in between. The CDR3 loop reads CASSQVQFYGYTF. The CDR3 nucleotides are TGTGCCAGCAGCCAAGTACAGTTCTATGGCTACACCTTC.

Concerning this clone: Other nucleotide sequences in the sample specify the same CDR3. This chain uses TRBV18 with TRBJ1-3; a possible D gene is TRBD1 (6 bases). This CDR3 has 16 amino acids. Germline V gives CDR1 KGHSH, CDR2 LQKENI. With 0 bases removed from V and 4 bases from J, the gap between germline ends came to 13 bases. The CDR3: CASSPPGGARGNTIYF. CDR3 nucleotide sequence: TGTGCCAGCTCACCACCGGGGGGGGCGAGAGGAAACACCATATATTTT.

The chain carries TRBV9 and TRBJ1-3; D gene unclear. V dropped 0 bases and J dropped 2 bases, with 9 bases sitting between them. Germline assignment: CDR1 SGDLS and CDR2 YYNGEE. The CDR3 length is 15 residues. The CDR3 DNA reads as TGTGCCAGCAGCGTAGGAGGGATAGCTGGAAACACCATATATTTT. Protein product: CASSVGGIAGNTIYF.

V and J are TRBV2 and TRBJ1-6, with 11 bases matching TRBD1. V shed 8 bases and J 8 bases; nucleotides not matched to a gene: 11. Germline lookup yields CDR1 SNHLY and CDR2 FYNNEI. This CDR3 has 16 residues. The CDR3 here is CASGTIPGQGDSPLHF. The CDR3 DNA reads as TGTGCCAGCGGAACTATTCCGGGACAGGGGGATTCACCCCTCCACTTT. Filled out from reference TRBV2 and TRBJ1-6, the complete variable domain reads EPEVTQTPSHQVTQMGQEVILRCVPISNHLYFYWYRQILGQKVEFLVSFYNNEISEKSEIFDDQFSVERPDGSNFTLKIRSTKLEDSAMYFCASGTIPGQGDSPLHFGNGTRLTVT.

The gene calls are TRBV19 and TRBJ2-7; D is possibly TRBD1 (6 bases). The V gene's germline CDR1 is LNHDA and CDR2 SQIVND (reference sequence). V lost 3 bases to trimming and J lost 4 bases, with 10 bases between them. The CDR3 extends over 13 amino acids. CDR3: CASSIPGEYEQYF. As DNA, the CDR3 is TGTGCCAGTAGTATTCCAGGGGAGTACGAGCAGTACTTC.

The gene calls are TRBV5-5 and TRBJ2-5, with 8 bases fitting TRBD1. The germline gives CDR1 SGHKS, CDR2 YYEKEE (reference sequence). The V gene end was trimmed by 1 base and the J gene end by 5 bases; junction bases not matched to a gene: 4. There are 14 residues in the CDR3. The CDR3: CASSLWRQGETQYF. The CDR3 DNA follows: TGTGCCAGCAGCTTGTGGAGACAGGGGGAGACCCAGTACTTC. Full variable domain (outside the CDR3, taken from reference TRBV5-5 and TRBJ2-5): DAGVTQSPTHLIKTRGQQVTLRCSPISGHKSVSWYQQVLGQGPQFIFQYYEKEERGRGNFPDRFSARQFPNYSSELNVNALLLGDSALYLCASSLWRQGETQYFGPGTRLLVL.

The chain couples TRBV11-3 to TRBJ2-1, with 7 bases that match TRBD1. The CDR3 runs to 15 residues. The V segment lost 3 bases and the J segment 2 bases; nucleotides outside the gene matches: 4. Germline CDR1 SGHNT, CDR2 YENEEA. The CDR3 DNA reads TGTGCCAGCAGCTTTGACAGGGCGCCCTACAATGAGCAGTTCTTC. This encodes CASSFDRAPYNEQFF.

The chain combines TRBV6-1 with TRBJ1-5, with 9 positions matching TRBD1. The CDR3 totals 20 residues. The germline CDR1 and CDR2 sequences are MNHNS and SASEGT. With 2 bases clipped from V and 6 bases from J, the junction kept 20 bases outside the gene matches. In DNA, the CDR3 is TGTGCCAGCAGTGAATTTCGATATCGGTTTTCAGGGACAGGGTTTCAGCCCCAGCATTTT. It codes for CASSEFRYRFSGTGFQPQHF.

V usage is TRBV24-1 and J usage is TRBJ2-1, with 12 bases aligning to TRBD2. Germline lookup yields CDR1 KGHDR and CDR2 SFDVKD. V lost 9 bases and J lost 5; bases outside the gene matches: 1. This CDR3 has 13 residues. The CDR3, as DNA: TGTGCCACCGGACTAGCGGGGAACAATGAGCAGTTCTTC. Translating it yields CATGLAGNNEQFF.

This clone has only a few counts. The genes are TRBV9 and TRBJ2-7, with 13 bases matching TRBD2. Germline V gene lookup returns CDR1 SGDLS and CDR2 YYNGEE. Trimming at V came to 4 bases and at J to 7 bases, leaving 14 bases not matched to a gene. The CDR3 length is 17 residues. CDR3 DNA: TGTGCCAGCAGCCCCCACCAAGGACTAGCGGGAGCTCGAGAGCAGTACTTC. Translation: CASSPHQGLAGAREQYF. The full variable domain, its missing parts supplied by reference TRBV9 and TRBJ2-7, is DSGVTQTPKHLITATGQRVTLRCSPRSGDLSVYWYQQSLDQGLQFLIQYYNGEERAKGNILERFSAQQFPDLHSELNLSSLELGDSALYFCASSPHQGLAGAREQYFGPGTRLTVT.

Concerning this clone: The junction differs from germline at one of its ends, possibly a read error. The rearrangement links TRBV12-3 or TRBV12-4 to TRBJ1-1, with D unclear. The CDR3 has 11 residues. The DNA for the CDR3 is TGTGCCAGCAGTTTAGGCCCTGAGGCTTTCTTT. Amino acids: CASSLGPEAFF.

The V gene is TRBV6-5, the J gene TRBJ1-2, with 9 bases fitting TRBD1. In germline, CDR1 is MNHEY, CDR2 SVGAGI. Unmatched junction bases numbered 6, after V lost 5 bases and J lost 8 bases. This CDR3 has 13 residues. The CDR3 DNA reads as TGTGCCAGCAGTAAACAGGGGGCGCGGGGCTACACCTTC. Translation: CASSKQGARGYTF.

The genes are TRBV5-1 and TRBJ1-5; 9 positions agree with TRBD1. The CDR3 covers 15 residues. V dropped 4 bases and J dropped 6; count of bases not matched to a gene: 8. Germline CDR1 reads SGHRS; CDR2 reads YFSETQ. The CDR3 region is CASSPGTGTPQPQHF. The CDR3 DNA reads as TGCGCCAGCAGCCCGGGGACAGGGACTCCTCAGCCCCAGCATTTT.

The chain links TRBV5-6 to TRBJ1-2; 12 bases are a match to TRBD1. The CDR3 length is 14 residues. CDR1 SGHDT and CDR2 YYEEEE come from the germline V gene. The junction had 3 bases not matched to a gene; V was cut back by 4 bases and J by 5 bases. The CDR3 is CASSEGQGAYGYTF. The CDR3 nucleotides are TGTGCCAGCAGCGAGGGACAGGGGGCATATGGCTACACCTTC.

CDR3 nucleotide sequence: TGTGCCAGGTCCTCCCGGGCCGGACAGTCTAACTATGGCTACACCTTC. This translates into CARSSRAGQSNYGYTF. The rearrangement links TRBV2 to TRBJ1-2, with a possible D match to TRBD1 (6 bases). V dropped 9 bases and J dropped 0 bases, with 20 bases sitting between them. The CDR3 consists of 16 residues. Germline V CDR1 and CDR2: SNHLY, FYNNEI.

The chain recombines TRBV28 with TRBJ1-2; D call uncertain. Trimming removed 6 bases at V and 1 base at J, with 6 bases between. Per germline, CDR1 MDHEN and CDR2 SYDVKM. The CDR3 runs to 12 residues. The CDR3 sequence: CASREGNYGYTF. The CDR3 DNA sequence: TGTGCCAGCAGGGAGGGTAACTATGGCTACACCTTC.

J is TRBJ2-1 and V is TRBV3-1 (or the pseudogene TRBV3-2), with D uncertain. V was pared by 1 base and J by 0 bases, with 10 bases between. CDR1 is LGHDT and CDR2 is YNNKEL in the germline V gene (reference sequence). The CDR3 is made up of 16 amino acids. Here the CDR3 DNA reads TGTGCCAGCAGCCAAGGATACCGGAGCTCCTACAATGAGCAGTTCTTC. Its protein product is CASSQGYRSSYNEQFF.

This clone is a singleton in its sample. V gene TRBV21-1 combines with J gene TRBJ2-2; the table's D call, TRBD2, has no DNA check behind it. TRBV21-1 is a recognized pseudogene. The CDR3 length is 21 residues. The CDR3 loop reads CASSKNVGGLAGHRGTGELFF. CDR3 nucleotide sequence: TGTGCCAGCAGCAAAAACGTCGGGGGACTAGCGGGACACAGGGGCACCGGGGAGCTGTTTTTT.

Details on this clone: Other DNA sequences in this specimen translate into the identical CDR3. The rearrangement joins TRBV5-1 to TRBJ2-1; D might be TRBD1 (6 bases). This CDR3 has 15 residues. Germline values: CDR1 SGHRS, CDR2 YFSETQ. The germline V and J ends were trimmed by 1 base and 0 bases, with 8 bases remaining between them. CDR3 in DNA: TGCGCCAGCAGCTTGCAGGGGAGCTCCTACAATGAGCAGTTCTTC. This gives the protein CASSLQGSSYNEQFF.

The rearrangement joins TRBV3-1 (or the pseudogene TRBV3-2) to TRBJ2-7; 8 bases are a match to TRBD2. The trim removed 4 bases at V and 6 bases at J, leaving 11 bases unmatched. Germline V gene lookup returns CDR1 LGHDT and CDR2 YNNKEL (reference sequence). CDR3 length: 15 residues. For the CDR3, the DNA is TGTGCCAGCAGCCCCACCGGGGGGGCGCTTATCGAGCAGTACTTC. Protein: CASSPTGGALIEQYF.

The V and J genes are TRBV19 and TRBJ1-5; 7 nucleotides line up with TRBD1. The germline gives CDR1 LNHDA, CDR2 SQIVND (reference sequence). Trimming at V came to 3 bases and at J to 2 bases, leaving 4 bases not matched to a gene. The CDR3 sequence is 15 residues long. CDR3 sequence: CASSMNRGGNQPQHF. CDR3 coding DNA: TGTGCCAGTAGTATGAACAGGGGAGGCAATCAGCCCCAGCATTTT.

V gene TRBV19 combines with J gene TRBJ1-4; TRBD1 is a possible D gene (6 bases). This CDR3 is built from 15 residues. The V end was cut by 7 bases, the J end by 5 bases, with 17 bases between. The germline V gene has CDR1 LNHDA and CDR2 SQIVND (reference sequence). The CDR3 bases are TGTGCCAGTAATCCGGCACAGGGCCTAAATGAAAAACTGTTTTTT. Protein sequence: CASNPAQGLNEKLFF.

V usage is TRBV6-5 and J usage is TRBJ2-3; 10 bases are shared with TRBD2. The CDR3 has 14 amino acids. With 6 bases clipped from V and 6 bases from J, the junction kept 6 bases outside the gene matches. Looked up from germline, CDR1 is MNHEY and CDR2 is SVGAGI. The CDR3 reads CASRPGLAPDTQYF. In DNA, the CDR3 is TGTGCCAGCAGACCGGGACTAGCGCCTGATACGCAGTATTTT.